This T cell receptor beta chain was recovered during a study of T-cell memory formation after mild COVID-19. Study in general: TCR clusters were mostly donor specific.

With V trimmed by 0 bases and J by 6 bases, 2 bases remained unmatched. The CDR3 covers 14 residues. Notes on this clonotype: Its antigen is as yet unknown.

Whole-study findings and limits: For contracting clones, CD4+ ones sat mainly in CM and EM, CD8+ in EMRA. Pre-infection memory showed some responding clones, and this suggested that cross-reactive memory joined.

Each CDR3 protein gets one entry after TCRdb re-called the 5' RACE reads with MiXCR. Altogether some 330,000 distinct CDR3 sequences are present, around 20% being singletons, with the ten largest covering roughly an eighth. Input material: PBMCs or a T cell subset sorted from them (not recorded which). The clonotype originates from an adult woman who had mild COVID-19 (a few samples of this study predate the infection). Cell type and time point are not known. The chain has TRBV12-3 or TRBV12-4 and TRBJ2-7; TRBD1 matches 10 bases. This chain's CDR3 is CASSLADRGFEQYF. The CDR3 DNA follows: TGTGCCAGCAGTTTAGCGGACAGGGGGTTCGAGCAGTACTTC.